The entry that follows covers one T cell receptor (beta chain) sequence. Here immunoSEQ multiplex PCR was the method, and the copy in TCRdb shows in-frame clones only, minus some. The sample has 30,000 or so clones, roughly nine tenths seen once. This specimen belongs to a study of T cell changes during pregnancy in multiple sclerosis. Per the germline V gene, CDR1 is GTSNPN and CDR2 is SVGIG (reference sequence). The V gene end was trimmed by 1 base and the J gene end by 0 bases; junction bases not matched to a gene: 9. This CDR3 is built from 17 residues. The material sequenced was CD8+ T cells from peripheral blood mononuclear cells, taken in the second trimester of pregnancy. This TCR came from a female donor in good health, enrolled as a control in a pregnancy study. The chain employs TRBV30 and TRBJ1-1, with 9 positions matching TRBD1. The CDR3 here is CAWSATYGQGLNTEAFF. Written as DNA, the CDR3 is TGTGCCTGGAGTGCTACTTACGGACAGGGGTTGAACACTGAAGCTTTCTTT.